This TCR beta chain was profiled in a study of blood T cell repertoires in COVID-19. Libraries were prepared by immunoSEQ multiplex PCR; TCRdb keeps only in-frame clonotypes and omits some of them. In the table there are a few hundred thousand clones, approximately 89% of which are singletons. With V trimmed by 7 bases and J by 4 bases, 9 bases remained unmatched. Germline V lookup: CDR1 SEHNR, CDR2 FQNEAQ (reference sequence). This CDR3 has 15 amino acids. The sequenced sample consisted of PBMCs or T cells enriched from blood (not recorded which). The receptor was derived from a woman aged 40 to 50 who had recovered from COVID-19. The chain joins TRBV7-9 to TRBJ2-7; TRBD1 matches at 11 bases. CDR3 bases: TGTGCCAGCACCAACATCGGGACAGGGGGATACGAGCAGTACTTC. Its protein product is CASTNIGTGGYEQYF.